The sequence of this T cell receptor beta chain was determined in a study of blood T cell repertoires in COVID-19. Authors' processing steps: Amplifying reference gene primers gave estimates of nucleated cell counts. TCRdb's table, derived via immunoSEQ multiplex PCR, lists solely in-frame clones and lacks some. V and J calls and clone size are given by that table; D and trimming were obtained from the DNA. The sample holds 130,000 or so clones, about 86% seen once. Germline V gene data show CDR1 as KGHDR and CDR2 as SFDVKD. V was pared by 0 bases and J by 3 bases, with 8 bases between. CDR3 size: 16 residues.

The chain carries TRBV24-1 and TRBJ2-6, with D unresolved. This receptor was obtained from a woman aged 60-75 years with acute or convalescent COVID-19. Sample: peripheral blood. The CDR3 loop reads CATSDLVPGGANVLTF. The CDR3 DNA reads as TGTGCCACCAGTGATTTGGTCCCGGGTGGGGCCAACGTCCTGACTTTC.